Following are 8 T cell receptor beta chains from one sample sequenced in a study of T cell responses to AZD1222 COVID-19 vaccine. TCRdb's table, derived via immunoSEQ multiplex PCR, lists solely in-frame clones and lacks some. This sample has 130,000 to 150,000 clones, with about 87% found just once. The specimen comprised peripheral blood, sampled on day 0 of AZD1222 vaccination. The origin of the receptors is an adult in good health.

The CDR3 nucleotides are TGTGCCAGCAGCTTAGGATTGGACAGGGGAATCGGGGAGCTGTTTTTT. Residues: CASSLGLDRGIGELFF. This sequence joins TRBV7-9 and TRBJ2-2, with 9 bases matching TRBD1. This CDR3 has 16 amino acids. Germline V lookup: CDR1 SEHNR, CDR2 FQNEAQ (reference sequence). Losses at the gene ends were 1 base for V and 7 bases for J; bases not matched to a gene: 7.

V is TRBV7-2 and J is TRBJ2-7; the match to TRBD1 covers 10 bases. From germline, CDR1 is SGHTA and CDR2 FQGNSA. This CDR3 has 15 residues. V shed 5 bases, J shed 3 bases, and the junction held 7 bases outside the gene matches. DNA of the CDR3: TGTGCCAGCAGCCAAAGGACAGGGGGGAGCTACGAGCAGTACTTC. It codes for CASSQRTGGSYEQYF.

This chain links TRBV28 with TRBJ2-7; D unresolved. The CDR3 length is 12 residues. V dropped 6 bases and J dropped 4 bases, with 10 bases sitting between them. In germline, CDR1 is MDHEN, CDR2 SYDVKM. CDR3: CASSYSLYEQYF. CDR3 in DNA: TGTGCCAGCAGCTACTCGTTATACGAGCAGTACTTC.

The chain has TRBV7-9 and TRBJ1-2, with D unresolved. The V gene lost 5 bases and the J gene lost 3 bases, with 16 bases spanning the gap. The CDR3 is made up of 15 amino acids. Germline V CDR1 and CDR2: SEHNR, FQNEAQ (reference sequence). DNA for the CDR3: TGTGCCAGCAGCCCCCAGGAGGGCAGTTACTATGGCTACACCTTC. Translated, it gives CASSPQEGSYYGYTF.

CDR3 amino acids: CASAGEAEAFF. The CDR3 DNA reads TGTGCCAGCGCGGGGGAGGCTGAAGCTTTCTTT. The rearrangement joins TRBV9 to TRBJ1-1; tentative D call: TRBD1 (5 bases). The germline CDR1 and CDR2 sequences are SGDLS and YYNGEE. V lost 7 bases, J lost 6 bases, and 10 bases lay in between. The CDR3 length is 11 residues. Together with reference TRBV9 and TRBJ1-1, the CDR3 gives the full variable domain: DSGVTQTPKHLITATGQRVTLRCSPRSGDLSVYWYQQSLDQGLQFLIQYYNGEERAKGNILERFSAQQFPDLHSELNLSSLELGDSALYFCASAGEAEAFFGQGTRLTVV.

The chain has TRBV7-2 and TRBJ1-1, with a possible D match to TRBD1 (5 bases). Germline CDR1 SGHTA, CDR2 FQGNSA. The CDR3 contains 15 residues. Trimming pared 3 bases from V and 4 bases from J, leaving 15 bases between. The CDR3 nucleotides read TGTGCCAGCAGCTTGGGACCGACCATGAGCACTGAAGCTTTCTTT. This sequence encodes CASSLGPTMSTEAFF.

V and J are TRBV6-6 and TRBJ2-7; tentative D call: TRBD1 (6 bases). The CDR3 contains 11 residues. Per the germline V gene, CDR1 is MNHNY and CDR2 is SVGAGI (reference sequence). The DNA of the CDR3 is TGTGCTGGGGGCCTGGCCTACGAGCAGTACTTC. It codes for CAGGLAYEQYF.

V gene TRBV4-3 combines with J gene TRBJ1-2, with a weak D call TRBD1 (5 bases). The germline V and J ends were trimmed by 0 bases and 7 bases, with 21 bases remaining between them. Germline loops: CDR1 LGHNA, CDR2 YSLEER. The CDR3 length is 17 residues. The CDR3: CASSQDLGTLTVFGYTF. The CDR3 nucleotides read TGCGCCAGCAGCCAAGACCTAGGGACGTTGACGGTGTTTGGCTACACCTTC.